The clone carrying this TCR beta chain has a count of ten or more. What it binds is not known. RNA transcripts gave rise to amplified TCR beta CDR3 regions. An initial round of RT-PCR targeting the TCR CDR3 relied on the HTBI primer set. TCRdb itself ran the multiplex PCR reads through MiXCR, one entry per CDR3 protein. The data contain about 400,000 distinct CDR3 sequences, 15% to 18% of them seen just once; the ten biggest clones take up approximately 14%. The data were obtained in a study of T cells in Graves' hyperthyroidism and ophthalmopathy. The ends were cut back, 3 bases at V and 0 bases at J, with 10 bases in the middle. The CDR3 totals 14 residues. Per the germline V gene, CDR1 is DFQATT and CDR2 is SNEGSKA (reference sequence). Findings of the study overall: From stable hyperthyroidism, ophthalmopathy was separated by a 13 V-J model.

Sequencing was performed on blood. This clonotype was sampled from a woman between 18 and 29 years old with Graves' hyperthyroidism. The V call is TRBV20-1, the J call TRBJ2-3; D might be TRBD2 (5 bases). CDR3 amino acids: CSARYSASTDTQYF. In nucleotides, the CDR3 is TGCAGTGCTAGGTATAGCGCAAGCACAGATACGCAGTATTTT.